This is a list of T cell receptor beta chains from one sample in a study of T-cell reconstitution after alpha-beta-depleted transplantation in children. TCRdb redid the calling of the PCR reads with MiXCR, one entry per CDR3 protein. The sample contains about 900,000 distinct CDR3 sequences, roughly 29% of which appear only once. Material: PBMCs, mostly from graft donor cells, obtained 360 days after TCRalphabeta/CD19-depleted stem cell transplant. These receptors came from a boy under two years old who had a stem cell transplant for SCID, so the T cells may come from the graft donor. The CDR3 runs from the conserved cysteine through the conserved F or W. Each record gives: J gene, CDR3 length, V gene, D gene, clone size, CDR3 protein, CDR3 DNA. A D gene is named only where the DNA matches it firmly. The size entry is marked missing in some rows and otherwise reads once, few, many or a size class.

J gene: TRBJ1-3; CDR3 length: 18; V gene: TRBV11-2; D gene: -; clone size: -; CDR3 protein: CASSLSGGHSLAPLLEYF; CDR3 DNA: TGTGCCAGCAGCTTATCCGGGGGCCATTCTCTCGCGCCTCTCCTCGAATATTTT
J gene: TRBJ2-1; CDR3 length: 17; V gene: TRBV5-1; D gene: TRBD2; clone size: -; CDR3 protein: CASSLLAGGSVYNEQFF; CDR3 DNA: TGCGCCAGCAGCCTATTAGCGGGGGGGTCAGTCTACAATGAGCAGTTCTTC
J gene: TRBJ2-4; CDR3 length: 16; V gene: TRBV4-3; D gene: TRBD1; clone size: -; CDR3 protein: CASSQDPGQDVDIQYF; CDR3 DNA: TGCGCCAGCAGCCAAGACCCAGGACAGGATGTGGACATTCAGTACTTC
J gene: TRBJ2-3; CDR3 length: 16; V gene: TRBV11-3; D gene: -; clone size: -; CDR3 protein: CASSPGGIRGGDTQYF; CDR3 DNA: TGTGCCAGCAGCCCGGGGGGTATCAGGGGAGGAGATACGCAGTATTTT
J gene: TRBJ1-3; CDR3 length: 16; V gene: TRBV4-1; D gene: TRBD1; clone size: few; CDR3 protein: CASSQALQGTGNTIYF; CDR3 DNA: TGCGCCAGCAGCCAAGCACTACAGGGGACTGGAAACACCATATATTTT
J gene: TRBJ2-1; CDR3 length: 16; V gene: TRBV29-1; D gene: -; clone size: -; CDR3 protein: CSASRGQLTLYNEQFF; CDR3 DNA: TGCAGCGCCTCACGGGGGCAATTAACCCTATACAATGAGCAGTTCTTC
J gene: TRBJ2-6; CDR3 length: 18; V gene: TRBV3-1; D gene: TRBD1; clone size: -; CDR3 protein: CASSLSGTGLTGANVLTF; CDR3 DNA: TGTGCCAGCAGCCTGAGTGGGACAGGCCTTACTGGGGCCAACGTCCTGACTTTC
J gene: TRBJ2-3; CDR3 length: 12; V gene: TRBV7-2; D gene: -; clone size: -; CDR3 protein: CASSLGGTNEYF; CDR3 DNA: TGTGCCAGCAGCTTAGGTGGGACAAATGAGTATTTT
J gene: TRBJ1-5; CDR3 length: 15; V gene: TRBV5-1; D gene: TRBD1; clone size: few; CDR3 protein: CASSSEGASNQPQHF; CDR3 DNA: TGCGCCAGCAGCTCCGAGGGGGCTAGCAATCAGCCCCAGCATTTT
J gene: TRBJ2-2; CDR3 length: 18; V gene: TRBV6-2/TRBV6-3; D gene: -; clone size: -; CDR3 protein: CASSYLARRSSNTGELFF; CDR3 DNA: TGTGCCAGCAGTTACCTCGCCAGGCGCAGCTCGAACACCGGGGAGCTGTTTTTT
J gene: TRBJ2-1; CDR3 length: 20; V gene: TRBV24-1; D gene: -; clone size: -; CDR3 protein: CATSDPKRGGRQGNQGEQFF; CDR3 DNA: TGTGCCACCAGTGACCCAAAGCGGGGCGGAAGGCAGGGGAACCAGGGTGAGCAGTTCTTC
J gene: TRBJ1-4; CDR3 length: 14; V gene: TRBV4-2; D gene: -; clone size: few; CDR3 protein: CASSSGQNNEKLFF; CDR3 DNA: TGTGCCAGCAGCTCCGGACAGAATAATGAAAAACTGTTTTTT
J gene: TRBJ1-5; CDR3 length: 15; V gene: TRBV15; D gene: -; clone size: -; CDR3 protein: CATSILGLGNQPQHF; CDR3 DNA: TGTGCCACCAGCATCCTGGGCCTCGGGAATCAGCCCCAGCATTTT
J gene: TRBJ2-2; CDR3 length: 17; V gene: TRBV6-1; D gene: TRBD2; clone size: -; CDR3 protein: CASSRSLAAEGTGELFF; CDR3 DNA: TGTGCCAGCAGTCGATCTCTAGCGGCGGAGGGCACCGGGGAGCTGTTTTTT
J gene: TRBJ2-3; CDR3 length: 17; V gene: TRBV12-3/TRBV12-4; D gene: TRBD2; clone size: few; CDR3 protein: CASSLIASRGARDTQYF; CDR3 DNA: TGTGCCAGCAGTTTAATAGCATCGCGGGGGGCACGGGATACGCAGTATTTT
J gene: TRBJ2-7; CDR3 length: 13; V gene: TRBV20-1; D gene: -; clone size: -; CDR3 protein: CSAQDSLGYEQYF; CDR3 DNA: TGCAGTGCTCAGGACAGTCTGGGCTACGAGCAGTACTTC
J gene: TRBJ2-3; CDR3 length: 19; V gene: TRBV7-6; D gene: TRBD2; clone size: -; CDR3 protein: CASSSRLGRGGPATDTQYF; CDR3 DNA: TGTGCCAGCAGCTCGCGACTAGGGCGGGGGGGCCCAGCGACAGATACGCAGTATTTT
J gene: TRBJ2-1; CDR3 length: 16; V gene: TRBV7-9; D gene: -; clone size: few; CDR3 protein: CASSGQFLWTYNEQFF; CDR3 DNA: TGTGCCAGCAGTGGACAGTTCCTCTGGACCTACAATGAGCAGTTCTTC
J gene: TRBJ1-5; CDR3 length: 15; V gene: TRBV28; D gene: -; clone size: -; CDR3 protein: CASSSSGTDNQPQHF; CDR3 DNA: TGTGCCAGCAGTTCCTCCGGGACTGACAATCAGCCCCAGCATTTT
J gene: TRBJ1-1; CDR3 length: 14; V gene: TRBV29-1; D gene: -; clone size: few; CDR3 protein: CSVVGQPMNTEAFF; CDR3 DNA: TGCAGCGTGGTAGGACAGCCGATGAACACTGAAGCTTTCTTT
J gene: TRBJ2-2; CDR3 length: 16; V gene: TRBV3-1; D gene: TRBD1; clone size: few; CDR3 protein: CASSKPGQGHTGELFF; CDR3 DNA: TGTGCCAGCAGCAAACCGGGACAGGGGCACACCGGGGAGCTGTTTTTT
J gene: TRBJ1-4; CDR3 length: 20; V gene: TRBV14; D gene: TRBD1; clone size: -; CDR3 protein: CASSQDSPFYPGTANEKLFF; CDR3 DNA: TGTGCCAGCAGCCAAGATTCCCCATTCTACCCCGGGACAGCTAATGAAAAACTGTTTTTT
J gene: TRBJ2-7; CDR3 length: 13; V gene: TRBV6-2/TRBV6-3; D gene: -; clone size: few; CDR3 protein: CASSSRLFYEQYF; CDR3 DNA: TGTGCCAGCAGTTCCCGTCTATTTTACGAGCAGTACTTC
J gene: TRBJ1-1; CDR3 length: 15; V gene: TRBV20-1; D gene: -; clone size: few; CDR3 protein: CSARGPRTVTTEAFF; CDR3 DNA: TGCAGTGCTAGAGGGCCTAGGACAGTGACCACTGAAGCTTTCTTT
J gene: TRBJ2-1; CDR3 length: 17; V gene: TRBV4-3; D gene: TRBD1; clone size: -; CDR3 protein: CASSQENPGGWDNEQFF; CDR3 DNA: TGCGCCAGCAGCCAAGAGAACCCAGGGGGCTGGGACAATGAGCAGTTCTTC
J gene: TRBJ1-6; CDR3 length: 17; V gene: TRBV7-9; D gene: TRBD1; clone size: once; CDR3 protein: CASSLATGSSYNSPLHF; CDR3 DNA: TGTGCCAGCAGCTTAGCGACAGGGAGCTCCTATAATTCACCCCTCCACTTT
J gene: TRBJ2-3; CDR3 length: 15; V gene: TRBV3-1; D gene: -; clone size: -; CDR3 protein: CASSQEVKSADTQYF; CDR3 DNA: TGTGCCAGCAGCCAAGAGGTCAAGTCCGCAGATACGCAGTATTTT
J gene: TRBJ1-1; CDR3 length: 15; V gene: TRBV5-1; D gene: -; clone size: few; CDR3 protein: CASRSRELPNTEAFF; CDR3 DNA: TGCGCCAGCAGGTCCCGTGAACTACCGAACACTGAAGCTTTCTTT
J gene: TRBJ1-4; CDR3 length: 16; V gene: TRBV9; D gene: -; clone size: few; CDR3 protein: CASSVGSRDDEEKLFF; CDR3 DNA: TGTGCCAGCAGCGTAGGCTCTCGGGACGACGAAGAAAAACTGTTTTTT
J gene: TRBJ2-1; CDR3 length: 15; V gene: TRBV9; D gene: -; clone size: few; CDR3 protein: CASSVGGLVYNEQFF; CDR3 DNA: TGTGCCAGCAGCGTAGGAGGGCTTGTATACAATGAGCAGTTCTTC
J gene: TRBJ2-5; CDR3 length: 17; V gene: TRBV5-1; D gene: TRBD1; clone size: -; CDR3 protein: CASSFDRGRGGGETQYF; CDR3 DNA: TGCGCCAGCAGCTTTGACAGGGGGCGCGGGGGAGGAGAGACCCAGTACTTC
J gene: TRBJ1-1; CDR3 length: 15; V gene: TRBV7-9; D gene: TRBD1; clone size: many; CDR3 protein: CASSRVGQGQGEAFF; CDR3 DNA: TGTGCCAGCAGCCGAGTCGGACAGGGGCAGGGTGAAGCTTTCTTT
J gene: TRBJ2-5; CDR3 length: 15; V gene: TRBV12-3/TRBV12-4; D gene: TRBD2; clone size: few; CDR3 protein: CASSSLAGAEETQYF; CDR3 DNA: TGTGCCAGCAGTTCCCTAGCGGGGGCAGAAGAGACCCAGTACTTC
J gene: TRBJ2-7; CDR3 length: 14; V gene: TRBV20-1; D gene: -; clone size: -; CDR3 protein: CSAIPSGDPDEQYF; CDR3 DNA: TGCAGTGCTATCCCCTCCGGGGACCCCGACGAGCAGTACTTC
J gene: TRBJ2-5; CDR3 length: 13; V gene: TRBV20-1; D gene: TRBD2; clone size: -; CDR3 protein: CSAPPSGGATQYF; CDR3 DNA: TGCAGTGCCCCTCCTAGCGGGGGTGCAACCCAGTACTTC
J gene: TRBJ2-1; CDR3 length: 14; V gene: TRBV12-3/TRBV12-4; D gene: TRBD2; clone size: -; CDR3 protein: CASSLAGDYNEQFF; CDR3 DNA: TGTGCCAGCAGCTTAGCGGGGGATTACAATGAGCAGTTCTTC
J gene: TRBJ1-4; CDR3 length: 13; V gene: TRBV29-1; D gene: -; clone size: few; CDR3 protein: CSVEDRPNEKLFF; CDR3 DNA: TGCAGCGTGGAGGACAGACCAAATGAAAAACTGTTTTTT
J gene: TRBJ1-1; CDR3 length: 13; V gene: TRBV2; D gene: -; clone size: few; CDR3 protein: CASTDYSHTEAFF; CDR3 DNA: TGTGCCAGCACGGATTACAGCCACACTGAAGCTTTCTTT
J gene: TRBJ2-5; CDR3 length: 13; V gene: TRBV4-1; D gene: -; clone size: few; CDR3 protein: CASSQGTGETQYF; CDR3 DNA: TGCGCCAGCAGCCAAGGCACAGGGGAGACCCAGTACTTC
J gene: TRBJ2-3; CDR3 length: 14; V gene: TRBV20-1; D gene: TRBD2; clone size: -; CDR3 protein: CSAEAGGSTDTQYF; CDR3 DNA: TGCAGTGCTGAAGCGGGAGGGAGCACAGATACGCAGTATTTT
J gene: TRBJ2-1; CDR3 length: 17; V gene: TRBV7-9; D gene: TRBD1; clone size: -; CDR3 protein: CASSLVSPRGTVNEQFF; CDR3 DNA: TGTGCCAGCAGCTTAGTTTCTCCCAGGGGGACAGTGAATGAGCAGTTCTTC
J gene: TRBJ1-4; CDR3 length: 16; V gene: TRBV12-3/TRBV12-4; D gene: TRBD1; clone size: -; CDR3 protein: CASSLRLGQGDEKLFF; CDR3 DNA: TGTGCCAGCAGTTTGCGACTGGGACAGGGTGACGAAAAACTGTTTTTT